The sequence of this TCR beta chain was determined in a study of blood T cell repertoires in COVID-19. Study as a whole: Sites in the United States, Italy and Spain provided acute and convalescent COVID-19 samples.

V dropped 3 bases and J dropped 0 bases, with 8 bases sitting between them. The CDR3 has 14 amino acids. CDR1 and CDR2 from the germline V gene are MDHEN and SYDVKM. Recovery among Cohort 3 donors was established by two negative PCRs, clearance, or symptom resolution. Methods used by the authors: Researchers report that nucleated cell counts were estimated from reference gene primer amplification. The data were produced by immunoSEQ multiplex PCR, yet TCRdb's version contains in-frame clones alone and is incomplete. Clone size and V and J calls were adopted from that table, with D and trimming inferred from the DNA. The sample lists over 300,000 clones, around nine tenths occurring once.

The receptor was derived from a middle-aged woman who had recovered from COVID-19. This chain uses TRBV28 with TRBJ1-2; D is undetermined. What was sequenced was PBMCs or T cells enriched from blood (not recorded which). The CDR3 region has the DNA TGTGCCAGCAGTTTTCCGGGTCCTAACTATGGCTACACCTTC. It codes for CASSFPGPNYGYTF.